What follows are 2 T cell receptor beta chains derived from one specimen sequenced in a study of T cells in Graves' hyperthyroidism and ophthalmopathy (dated by TCRdb to between 2018 and 2021). The library came from multiplex PCR. These reads were obtained on an Illumina HiSeq 2000. The TCR beta CDR3 regions were amplified from RNA transcripts. For the first round of RT-PCR on the TCR CDR3, the HTBI primer set was used together with the Qiagen OneStep RT-PCR kit. TCRdb handled the public reads itself, with Q25 trimming in fastp and clone calling in MiXCR, and kept productive beta chains. Rows merge per CDR3 protein into single entries with the most common DNA and genes. The sample table contains 550,000 to 600,000 distinct CDR3 sequences; only one count was recorded for 12% to 15% of them. The ten largest clonotypes hold over 6% of the sample. Sequencing used blood. These receptor sequences come from a woman aged 18-29 years with Graves' ophthalmopathy.

The gene calls are TRBV20-1 and TRBJ1-5, with D perhaps TRBD1 (5 bases). The CDR3 has 16 residues. V lost 5 bases to trimming and J lost 4 bases, with 21 bases between them. Germline V gene data show CDR1 as DFQATT and CDR2 as SNEGSKA (reference sequence). As DNA, the CDR3 is TGCAGTGCTCTTGACCCGGTCAGGGTACGGAATCAGCCCCAGCATTTT. Translation: CSALDPVRVRNQPQHF.

The chain uses TRBV9 and TRBJ2-7, with D unclear. CDR3 length: 15 amino acids. Trimming cost V 0 bases and J 1 base, with 11 bases left between them. Per germline, CDR1 SGDLS and CDR2 YYNGEE. CDR3 protein: CASSVDTGGSYEQYF. Here the CDR3 DNA reads TGTGCCAGCAGCGTAGATACCGGCGGATCCTACGAGCAGTACTTC.